This T cell receptor beta chain derives from a study of shared clonotypes between healthy human individuals. V was trimmed by 5 bases and J by 2 bases, leaving 7 bases between them. The CDR3 has 13 amino acids. Looked up from germline, CDR1 is MNHEY and CDR2 is SMNVEV (reference sequence). Assay used: immunoSEQ multiplex PCR; TCRdb lists only in-frame clones, some missing. Among around 1.5 million clones listed, 95% to 99% were seen once. Study donors comprised healthy, HIV-negative adults devoid of recent acute infection or vaccination. V usage is TRBV27 and J usage is TRBJ1-3; the D is unclear. The receptor's source is a man aged 30 to 39 in good health. Sequenced material: naive CD4+ T cells sorted from blood. Specified subset: CD45RA+ positively selected. CDR3 DNA sequence: TGTGCCAGCAGTCCTCAACCTGGAAACACCATATATTTT. Its translation is CASSPQPGNTIYF.